This T cell receptor beta chain was recovered during a study of identical twins. TCRdb reanalysed the 5' RACE reads using MiXCR and keeps one entry per CDR3 protein. The table lists around 690,000 distinct CDR3 sequences, 21% of them singletons. A note on this clonotype: Antigen unknown.

The V and J ends lost 6 bases and 0 bases, in that order; junction bases with no gene match: 10. Germline loops: CDR1 SEHNR, CDR2 FQNEAQ (reference sequence). This CDR3 has 16 amino acids. General study results and limits: Insertion counts were lower in abundant cord blood beta clonotypes, a trend that memory repertoires did not show. Invariant MAIT and iNKT cells may have partly biased zero-insertion analyses.

This sample was also put to use in a study of T cells expressing NK-cell markers. That source reports: HCMV serostatus: most of the eight sequenced donors positive, one negative. Several donors likewise had their CD3+CD56-NKG2C+ fraction led by these clonotypes.

The clonotype was recovered from a woman between 18 and 30 years old in good health. The sequencing input was PBMCs. This chain connects TRBV7-9 to TRBJ2-7; 8 bases are a match to TRBD1. As DNA, the CDR3 is TGTGCCAGCAGTGGTCCCGGGACAGGCTTCTCCTACGAGCAGTACTTC. It translates to CASSGPGTGFSYEQYF.